This TCR beta chain comes out of a study of identical twins. Study observations and caveats: It was out-of-frame TCR alpha sharing in monozygotic twins that models underestimated.

This clonotype was observed at least ten times. Its antigen is not identified. V dropped 2 bases and J dropped 3 bases, with 11 bases sitting between them. CDR3 length: 14 amino acids. The germline V gene encodes CDR1 SGHKS and CDR2 YYEKEE (reference sequence). Template switching supplied a universal primer site; unique molecular identifiers were carried on the cDNA. TCRdb processed the 5' RACE reads anew with MiXCR; each CDR3 protein has one entry. The table has some 460,000 distinct CDR3 sequences, 12% to 15% seen once. The same data also contributed to another study, on yellow fever vaccine responses in identical twins.

The chain employs TRBV5-5 and TRBJ2-5; D is uncertain. Sequenced input: CD4+ T cells sorted from blood. The receptor's source is a woman under 30 in good health. The CDR3 loop is CASSLPGYEETQYF. CDR3 nucleotide sequence: TGTGCCAGCAGCTTACCAGGTTATGAAGAGACCCAGTACTTC.